This paragraph reports one TCR beta chain. Its antigen remains unidentified. The germline V gene has CDR1 SQVTM and CDR2 ANQGSEA. J lost 2 bases, V lost 3 bases, and 6 bases had no gene match. CDR3 size: 15 residues. Only in-frame clones appear in the TCRdb table, and some are missing; sequencing was by immunoSEQ multiplex PCR. The repertoire holds about 2.4 million clones, with 93% as singletons. This record comes from a study of shared clonotypes between healthy human individuals. Study outcomes and limitations: Among the subsets, naive ones generally showed larger estimated richness than memory ones. Specimens sampled were limited to blood, with tissue repertoires likely differing.

Healthy HIV-negative adults with no recent acute infections or vaccinations were recruited as donors. All the donors were Caucasian adults who lived in Nashville, Tennessee. The chain couples TRBV29-1 to TRBJ2-2; 7 bases align to TRBD1. Input material: naive CD4+ T cells from PBMCs. This sample's subset: CD45RA+ positively selected. The sequence was collected from a man younger than 35 in good health. Some clones in this sample may be carry-over from other donors' samples. As DNA, the CDR3 is TGCAGCGTTGAGGGGACAGCTACTAACACCGGGGAGCTGTTTTTT. Translated, it gives CSVEGTATNTGELFF.